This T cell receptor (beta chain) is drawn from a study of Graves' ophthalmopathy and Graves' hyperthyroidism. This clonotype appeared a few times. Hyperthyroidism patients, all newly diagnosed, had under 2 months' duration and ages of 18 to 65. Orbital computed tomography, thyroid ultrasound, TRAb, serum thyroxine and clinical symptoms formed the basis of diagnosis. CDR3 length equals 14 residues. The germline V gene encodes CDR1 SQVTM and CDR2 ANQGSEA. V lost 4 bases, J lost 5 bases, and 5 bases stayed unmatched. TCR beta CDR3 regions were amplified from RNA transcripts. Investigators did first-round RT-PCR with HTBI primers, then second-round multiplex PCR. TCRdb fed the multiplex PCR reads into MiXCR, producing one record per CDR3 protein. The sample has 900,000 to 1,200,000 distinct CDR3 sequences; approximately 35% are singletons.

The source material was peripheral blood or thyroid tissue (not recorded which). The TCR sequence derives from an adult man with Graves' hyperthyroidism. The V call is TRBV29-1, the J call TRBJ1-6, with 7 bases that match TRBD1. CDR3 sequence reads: CSVGSGQNNSPLHF. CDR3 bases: TGCAGCGTTGGATCGGGACAGAATAATTCACCCCTCCACTTT.